This T cell receptor (beta chain) originates from a study of chemoradiotherapy in HPV16-positive cancers. Germline trimming cut 0 bases from V and 6 bases from J; bases unmatched to any gene: 5. Germline V gene data show CDR1 as SGHRS and CDR2 as YFSETQ. This CDR3 spans 15 amino acids. Sequencing was performed with immunoSEQ multiplex PCR; in TCRdb, only in-frame clones are kept and a portion is missing. The table shows about 68,000 clones, with about nine tenths occurring only once. The sequence was collected from a human donor with HPV-associated anogenital cancer. The starting material was blood, obtained from a patient who underwent chemoradiotherapy. The V gene is TRBV5-1, the J gene TRBJ2-3; 9 bases are shared with TRBD1. The CDR3 here is CASSLEGQGPDTQYF. In DNA form, the CDR3 reads TGCGCCAGCAGCTTGGAGGGACAGGGACCCGATACGCAGTATTTT.